This T cell receptor beta chain was sequenced during a study of T-cell reconstitution after alpha-beta-depleted transplantation in children. Unique molecular identifiers were used in preparing the TCRbeta library. Using its own MiXCR run on the PCR reads, TCRdb lists one record per CDR3 protein. The sample lists roughly 500,000 distinct CDR3 sequences; about 17% were seen once. This CDR3 contains 15 residues. In germline, CDR1 is LNHNV, CDR2 YYDKDF (reference sequence). Germline trimming cut 3 bases from V and 2 bases from J; bases unmatched to any gene: 2. The sample in question was PBMCs from the stem cell graft donor, obtained from the stem cell graft. V usage is TRBV15 and J usage is TRBJ2-5; 11 nucleotides agree with TRBD2. The source is a human donor who donated a stem cell graft to a child with acute lymphoblastic leukemia. CDR3 nucleotides: TGTGCCACCAGCAGGGGGACTAGCGGTCAAGAGACCCAGTACTTC. Amino acid sequence: CATSRGTSGQETQYF. The full variable domain, in which reference TRBV15 and TRBJ2-5 provide the parts outside the CDR3, is DAMVIQNPRYQVTQFGKPVTLSCSQTLNHNVMYWYQQKSSQAPKLLFHYYDKDFNNEADTPDNFQSRRPNTSFCFLDIRSPGLGDTAMYLCATSRGTSGQETQYFGPGTRLLVL.